A selection of T cell receptor beta chains follows, all from one sample in a study of early T cells in non-severe SARS-CoV-2 infection. TCRdb processed the 5' RACE reads anew with MiXCR; each CDR3 protein has one entry. The repertoire has about 77,000 distinct CDR3 sequences, approximately 16% of them found once; the top ten carry about 2.6%. The specimen was whole blood. The receptors derive from an adult who was a healthcare worker with PCR-confirmed SARS-CoV-2 infection or an uninfected control (not recorded which). The CDR3 runs from the conserved cysteine through the conserved F or W. The order of the fields is D gene, CDR3 length, clone size, V gene, J gene, CDR3 DNA, CDR3 protein. The D gene is left open where the match is weak. For some rows the clone size is stated as once, few or many, or as a class when expanded; others skip it.

TRBD1	15	many	TRBV5-4	TRBJ1-4	TGTGCCAGCAGCTTGGAACAGGGGACCCTTGAAAAACTGTTTTTT	CASSLEQGTLEKLFF
.	13	few	TRBV5-1	TRBJ1-1	TGCGCCAGCAGCCCGCCAACCGACACTGAAGCTTTCTTT	CASSPPTDTEAFF
TRBD2	16	.	TRBV7-9	TRBJ2-1	TGTGCCAGCAGCTTGACTAGCGGGAGTATATACAATGAGCAGTTCTTC	CASSLTSGSIYNEQFF
.	16	few	TRBV3-1	TRBJ2-7	TGTGCCAGCAGCCAAGAGTTTGGCCGGAGCGACCACGAGCAGTACTTC	CASSQEFGRSDHEQYF
TRBD1	16	.	TRBV11-2	TRBJ2-2	TGTGCCAGCAGCTTAGACGGGACAGGGGCCACCGGGGAGCTGTTTTTT	CASSLDGTGATGELFF
.	13	.	TRBV6-6	TRBJ2-2	TGTGCCTGCATGACAGGGAACACCGGGGAGCTGTTTTTT	CACMTGNTGELFF
.	16	few	TRBV24-1	TRBJ2-6	TGTGCCACCAGTGATCCTGGGGCAGTCGGGGCCAACGTCCTGACTTTC	CATSDPGAVGANVLTF
.	16	.	TRBV11-2	TRBJ2-1	TGTGCCAGCAGCTCCTTAGGCAGGAACGCCTACAATGAGCAGTTCTTC	CASSSLGRNAYNEQFF
TRBD2	20	.	TRBV10-3	TRBJ2-3	TGTGCCATCAGTCGGGATGCTCTGACGGATGCGGGGGGGCGCACAGATACGCAGTATTTT	CAISRDALTDAGGRTDTQYF
.	17	.	TRBV7-6	TRBJ1-4	TGTACCAGCAGCTTTTCTCTTCGGACAGCTATTATCGAAAAACTGTTTTTT	CTSSFSLRTAIIEKLFF
.	12	few	TRBV30	TRBJ2-5	TGTGCCTGGAGTTACCAGAAAGAGACCCAGTACTTC	CAWSYQKETQYF
.	14	few	TRBV6-1	TRBJ1-2	TGTGCCAGCAGTGAAATGACAGCTAACTATGGCTACACCTTC	CASSEMTANYGYTF
.	15	few	TRBV5-1	TRBJ2-5	TGCGCCAGCAGCTTGGCCCCTGGCAATCAAGAGACCCAGTACTTC	CASSLAPGNQETQYF
TRBD2	14	.	TRBV29-1	TRBJ2-7	TGCAGCGTCCTCGGACTAGCGGGTTTCTACGAGCAGTACTTC	CSVLGLAGFYEQYF
TRBD1	14	.	TRBV14	TRBJ2-7	TGTGCCAGCAGCCAGAGGACAGGCCTCTACGAGCAGTACTTC	CASSQRTGLYEQYF
.	14	.	TRBV27	TRBJ2-7	TGTGCCAGCAGTGTTACCGGGGGAGGCCACGAGCAGTACTTC	CASSVTGGGHEQYF
.	16	.	TRBV20-1	TRBJ1-1	TGCAGTGCTAGAGTTTCGCAGGGAAGGATGAACACTGAAGCTTTCTTT	CSARVSQGRMNTEAFF
TRBD2	16	.	TRBV7-6	TRBJ2-3	TGTGCCAGCAGCTTAGTACCTAGCGGTAGCACAGATACGCAGTATTTT	CASSLVPSGSTDTQYF
.	13	.	TRBV18	TRBJ2-5	TGTGCCAGCTCACCACCGACTAGTAGGCCCCAGTACTTC	CASSPPTSRPQYF
.	14	.	TRBV5-1	TRBJ1-1	TGCGCCAGCAGCTTCTTGGGCAGGGGTCCTGAAGCTTTCTTT	CASSFLGRGPEAFF
TRBD2	18	few	TRBV7-9	TRBJ2-1	TGTGCCAGCAGCTTAGGCCCGGCCGGACTAGCGGCCTACAATGAGCAGTTCTTC	CASSLGPAGLAAYNEQFF
.	13	.	TRBV7-8	TRBJ2-3	TGTGCCAGCAGATGGGGGTCCACAGATACGCAGTATTTT	CASRWGSTDTQYF
.	14	.	TRBV28	TRBJ2-2	TGTGCCAGCAGTTTAAGAGTCGAAAGGGTACAGCTGTTTTTT	CASSLRVERVQLFF
.	13	.	TRBV7-2	TRBJ1-1	TGTGCCAGCAGCGTCCGGGGGCTCACTGAAGCTTTCTTT	CASSVRGLTEAFF
TRBD2	20	many	TRBV6-6	TRBJ2-2	TGTGCCAGCAGTCCGCGGACTAGCGGCACTCCCCGGAGGGGTACCGGGGAGCTGTTTTTT	CASSPRTSGTPRRGTGELFF
.	12	.	TRBV14	TRBJ2-7	TGTGCCAGCAGCACCCGATACTACGAGCAGTACTTC	CASSTRYYEQYF